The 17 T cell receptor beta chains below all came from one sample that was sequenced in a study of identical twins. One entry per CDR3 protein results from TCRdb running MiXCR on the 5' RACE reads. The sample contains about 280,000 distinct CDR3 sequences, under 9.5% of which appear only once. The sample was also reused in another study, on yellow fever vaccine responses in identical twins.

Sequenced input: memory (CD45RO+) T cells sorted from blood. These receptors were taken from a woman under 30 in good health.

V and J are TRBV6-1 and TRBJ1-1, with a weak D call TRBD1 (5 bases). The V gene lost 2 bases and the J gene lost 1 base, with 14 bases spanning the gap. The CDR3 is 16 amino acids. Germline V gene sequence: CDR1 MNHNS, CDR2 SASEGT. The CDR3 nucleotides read TGTGCCAGCAGTGAATCCAGGGCGGAGAGGAACACTGAAGCTTTCTTT. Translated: CASSESRAERNTEAFF.

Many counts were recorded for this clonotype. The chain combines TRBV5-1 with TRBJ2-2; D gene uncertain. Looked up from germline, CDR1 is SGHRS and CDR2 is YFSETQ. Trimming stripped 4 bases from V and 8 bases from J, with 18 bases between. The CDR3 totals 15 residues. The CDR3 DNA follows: TGCGCCAGCAGCCTGACCGGGCCTACTGTGGGGGAGCTGTTTTTT. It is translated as CASSLTGPTVGELFF.

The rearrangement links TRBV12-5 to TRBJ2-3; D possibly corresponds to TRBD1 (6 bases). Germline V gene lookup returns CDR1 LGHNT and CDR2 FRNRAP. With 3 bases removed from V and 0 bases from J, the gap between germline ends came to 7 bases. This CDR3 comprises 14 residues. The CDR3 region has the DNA TGTGCTAGTGGTTTCGGACAGAGCACAGATACGCAGTATTTT. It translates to CASGFGQSTDTQYF.

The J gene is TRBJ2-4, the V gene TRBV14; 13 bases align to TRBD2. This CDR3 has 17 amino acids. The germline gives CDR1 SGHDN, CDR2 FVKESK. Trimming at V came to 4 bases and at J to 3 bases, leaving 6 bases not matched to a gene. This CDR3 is CASSPIGTSGNKNIQYF. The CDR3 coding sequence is TGTGCCAGCAGCCCCATCGGGACTAGCGGGAACAAAAACATTCAGTACTTC.

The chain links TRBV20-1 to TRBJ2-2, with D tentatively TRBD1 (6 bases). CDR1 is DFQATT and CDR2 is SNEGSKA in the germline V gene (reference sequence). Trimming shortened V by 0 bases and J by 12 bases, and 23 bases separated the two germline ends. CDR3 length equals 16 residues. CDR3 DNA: TGCAGTGCTAGAGATCCCAGGGGCAGCGGAAGAGGGAAGCTGTTTTTT. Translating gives CSARDPRGSGRGKLFF.

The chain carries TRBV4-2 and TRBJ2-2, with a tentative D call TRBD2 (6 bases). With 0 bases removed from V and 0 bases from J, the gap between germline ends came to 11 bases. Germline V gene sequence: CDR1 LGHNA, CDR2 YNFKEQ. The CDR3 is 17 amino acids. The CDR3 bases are TGTGCCAGCAGCCAAGACCCTCTAGCGTCGAACACCGGGGAGCTGTTTTTT. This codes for CASSQDPLASNTGELFF.

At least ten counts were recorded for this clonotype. The CDR3 coding sequence is TGTGCCAGCAGCACCGGGACGGGAGAGGGAGGCTACACCTTC. This encodes CASSTGTGEGGYTF. V is TRBV5-5 and J is TRBJ1-2, with D tentatively TRBD1 (5 bases). The CDR3 extends over 14 amino acids. Between the trimmed V and J ends, which lost 4 bases and 8 bases, there was a span of 18 bases. Germline-derived CDR1 and CDR2 are SGHKS and YYEKEE (reference sequence).

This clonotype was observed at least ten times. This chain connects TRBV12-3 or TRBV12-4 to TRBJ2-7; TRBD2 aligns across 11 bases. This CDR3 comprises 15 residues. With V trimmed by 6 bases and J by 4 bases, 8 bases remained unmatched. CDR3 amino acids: CASSKTGLAAYEQYF. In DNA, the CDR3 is TGTGCCAGCAGCAAAACGGGACTAGCGGCTTACGAGCAGTACTTC.

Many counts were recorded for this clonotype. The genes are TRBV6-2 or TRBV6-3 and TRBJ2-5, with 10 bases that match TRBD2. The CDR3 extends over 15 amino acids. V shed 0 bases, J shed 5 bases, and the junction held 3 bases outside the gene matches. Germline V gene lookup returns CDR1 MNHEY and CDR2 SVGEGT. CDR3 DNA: TGTGCCAGCAGTTACTCGGCTAGCGGGAGTGAGACCCAGTACTTC. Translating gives CASSYSASGSETQYF.

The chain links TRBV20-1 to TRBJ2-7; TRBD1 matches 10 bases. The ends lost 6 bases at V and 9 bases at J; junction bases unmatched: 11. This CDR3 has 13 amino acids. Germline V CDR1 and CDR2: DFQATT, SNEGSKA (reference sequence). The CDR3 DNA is TGCAGTGCAACCGGGACAGGGGTTTCCTTGCAGTACTTC. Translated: CSATGTGVSLQYF.

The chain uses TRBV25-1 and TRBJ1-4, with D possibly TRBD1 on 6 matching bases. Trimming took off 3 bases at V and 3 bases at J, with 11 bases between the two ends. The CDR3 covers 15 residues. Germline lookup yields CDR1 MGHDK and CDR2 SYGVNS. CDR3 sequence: CASSEGGASNEKLFF. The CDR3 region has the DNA TGTGCCAGCAGTGAGGGGGGCGCGTCTAATGAAAAACTGTTTTTT.

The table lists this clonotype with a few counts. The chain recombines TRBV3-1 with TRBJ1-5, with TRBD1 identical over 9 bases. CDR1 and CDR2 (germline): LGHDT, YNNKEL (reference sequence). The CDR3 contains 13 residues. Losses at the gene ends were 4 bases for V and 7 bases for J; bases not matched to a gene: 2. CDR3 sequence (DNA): TGTGCCAGCAGCCGGGACAGGGCGCAGCCCCAGCATTTT. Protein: CASSRDRAQPQHF. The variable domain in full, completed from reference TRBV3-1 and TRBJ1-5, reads DTAVSQTPKYLVTQMGNDKSIKCEQNLGHDTMYWYKQDSKKFLKIMFSYNNKELIINETVPNRFSPKSPDKAHLNLHINSLELGDSAVYFCASSRDRAQPQHFGDGTRLSIL.

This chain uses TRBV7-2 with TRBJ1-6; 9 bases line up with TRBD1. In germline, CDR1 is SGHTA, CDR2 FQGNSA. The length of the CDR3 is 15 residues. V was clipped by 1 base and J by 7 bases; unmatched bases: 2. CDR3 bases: TGTGCCAGCAGCTTAGGGGACAGGGAAAATTCACCCCTCCACTTT. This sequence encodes CASSLGDRENSPLHF. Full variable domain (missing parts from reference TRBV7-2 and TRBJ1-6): GAGVSQSPSNKVTEKGKDVELRCDPISGHTALYWYRQSLGQGLEFLIYFQGNSAPDKSGLPSDRFSAERTGGSVSTLTIQRTQQEDSAVYLCASSLGDRENSPLHFGNGTRLTVT.

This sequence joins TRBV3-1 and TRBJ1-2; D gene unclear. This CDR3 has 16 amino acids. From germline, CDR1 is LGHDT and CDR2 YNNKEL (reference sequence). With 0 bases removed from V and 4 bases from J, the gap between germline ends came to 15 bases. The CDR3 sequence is CASSQDLGRVGYGYTF. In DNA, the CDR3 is TGTGCCAGCAGCCAAGATCTCGGGAGAGTTGGCTATGGCTACACCTTC.

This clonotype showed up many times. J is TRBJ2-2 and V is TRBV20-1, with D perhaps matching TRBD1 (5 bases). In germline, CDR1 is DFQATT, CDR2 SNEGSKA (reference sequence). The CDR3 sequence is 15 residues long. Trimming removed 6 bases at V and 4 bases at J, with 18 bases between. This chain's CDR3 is CSARPQAQGTGELFF. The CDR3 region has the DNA TGCAGTGCCCGGCCGCAGGCCCAGGGCACCGGGGAGCTGTTTTTT.

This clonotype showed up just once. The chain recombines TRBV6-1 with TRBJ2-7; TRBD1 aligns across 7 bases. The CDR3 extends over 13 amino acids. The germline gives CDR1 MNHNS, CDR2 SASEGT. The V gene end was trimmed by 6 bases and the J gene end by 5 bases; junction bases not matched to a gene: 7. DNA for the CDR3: TGTGCCAGCAGAGATACAGGGGACCACGAGCAGTACTTC. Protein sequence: CASRDTGDHEQYF.

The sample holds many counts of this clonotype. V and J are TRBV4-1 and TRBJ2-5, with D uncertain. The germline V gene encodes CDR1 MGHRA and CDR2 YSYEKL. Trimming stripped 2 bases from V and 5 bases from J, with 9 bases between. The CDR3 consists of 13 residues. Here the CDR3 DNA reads TGCGCCAGCAGCCAACTTCAAATGGAGACCCAGTACTTC. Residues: CASSQLQMETQYF.